This TCR beta chain was identified during a study of blood T cells in healthy people across ages. General study results and limits: The unsorted PBMCs prevented any conclusive comparison of naive versus antigen-experienced cells.

Using a J-beta primer mix together with a sample-barcoded 5' primer, a second PCR was run for roughly 7 to 12 cycles. Using its own MiXCR run on the 5' RACE reads, TCRdb lists one record per CDR3 protein. The top ten hold around 18% of the sample, which has under 1 million distinct CDR3 sequences, roughly 44% seen once. Deletions cut 5 bases from V and 2 bases from J, with 15 bases between. The CDR3 totals 15 residues. Germline V CDR1 and CDR2: SEHNR, FQNEAQ (reference sequence). This clonotype was counted only a few times. Its antigen is unidentified. What was sequenced was blood. The TCR was taken from a man aged 55 to 69 in good health. The J gene is TRBJ1-2, the V gene TRBV7-9; perhaps TRBD1 as D (5 bases). The CDR3 bases are TGTGCCAGCAGCGATGCGGGGGTGGCGAACTATGGCTACACCTTC. Its protein is CASSDAGVANYGYTF. Full variable domain (rest looked up from reference TRBV7-9 and TRBJ1-2): DTGVSQNPRHKITKRGQNVTFRCDPISEHNRLYWYRQTLGQGPEFLTYFQNEAQLEKSRLLSDRFSAERPKGSFSTLEIQRTEQGDSAMYLCASSDAGVANYGYTFGSGTRLTVV.